A single sample is the source of the 31 T cell receptor beta chains below, sequenced in a study of blood T cell repertoires in COVID-19. Profiled with immunoSEQ multiplex PCR; TCRdb holds only in-frame clones, not every one. The table records roughly 250,000 clones, approximately 88% of them present only once. Input material: PBMCs or T cells enriched from blood (not recorded which). The receptors come from a woman aged 35 to 49 with acute COVID-19.

This chain links TRBV20-1 with TRBJ2-1; D remains ambiguous. The CDR3 runs 12 residues. V shed 3 bases and J shed 7 bases, with 10 bases lying between them. Germline CDR1 DFQATT, CDR2 SNEGSKA (reference sequence). For the CDR3, the DNA is TGCAGTGCTAGTTTAGTCTTGAATGAGCAGTTCTTC. Translated, it gives CSASLVLNEQFF.

The gene calls are TRBV5-1 and TRBJ2-7; 9 nucleotides align to TRBD1. The length of the CDR3 is 14 residues. The J segment lost 6 bases and the V segment lost 1 base, leaving 5 bases of the junction unmatched. Germline CDR1 is SGHRS and CDR2 is YFSETQ. CDR3 residues: CASSLLGQGAEQYV. DNA for the CDR3: TGCGCCAGCAGCTTGTTGGGACAGGGAGCCGAGCAGTACGTC.

The chain recombines TRBV18 with TRBJ1-1, with D tentatively TRBD1 (6 bases). V shed 2 bases and J shed 6 bases, with 19 bases lying between them. Germline values: CDR1 KGHSH, CDR2 LQKENI. The CDR3 consists of 16 residues. As DNA, the CDR3 is TGTGCCAGCTCACCAGCGCTTTCAGGGGTGAGCGCTGAAGCTTTCTTT. Its protein product is CASSPALSGVSAEAFF.

A single count supports this clone. CDR3 protein: CASSIPGDSNQPQHF. CDR3 coding DNA: TGTGCCAGTAGTATACCAGGTGATAGCAATCAGCCCCAGCATTTT. The chain carries TRBV19 and TRBJ1-5; no firm D call. Germline lookup yields CDR1 LNHDA and CDR2 SQIVND (reference sequence). CDR3 length: 15 residues. V was pared by 2 bases and J by 0 bases, with 8 bases between.

This sequence joins TRBV27 and TRBJ2-3; 11 positions agree with TRBD2. V was pared by 4 bases and J by 2 bases, with 5 bases of the junction left unmatched. From germline, CDR1 is MNHEY and CDR2 SMNVEV (reference sequence). The CDR3 spans 16 residues. The CDR3 DNA follows: TGTGCCAGCAGTTCCCTAGCGGGAGGCCTCACAGATACGCAGTATTTT. As protein: CASSSLAGGLTDTQYF.

The chain carries TRBV7-3 and TRBJ2-3; 8 positions agree with TRBD2. The ends lost 1 base at V and 0 bases at J; junction bases unmatched: 9. The CDR3 runs 18 residues. Germline lookup yields CDR1 SGHTA and CDR2 FQGTGA. The CDR3 DNA reads as TGTGCCAGCAGCTTAATGGGGGCGGGAGGCTCTAGCACAGATACGCAGTATTTT. Protein product: CASSLMGAGGSSTDTQYF.

The gene calls are TRBV7-3 and TRBJ2-1; TRBD2 agrees at 7 bases. This CDR3 contains 16 residues. CDR1 is SGHTA, CDR2 FQGTGA, per germline. With 0 bases clipped from V and 8 bases from J, the junction kept 10 bases outside the gene matches. The CDR3 spells CASSLTGGGPGYEQFF. The CDR3 region has the DNA TGTGCCAGCAGCTTAACCGGGGGAGGGCCTGGCTATGAGCAGTTCTTC.

The V call is TRBV18, the J call TRBJ1-4, with 9 bases lining up with TRBD1. With 5 bases clipped from V and 6 bases from J, the junction kept 16 bases outside the gene matches. CDR1 and CDR2 (germline): KGHSH, LQKENI. The CDR3 covers 18 residues. The CDR3, as DNA: TGTGCCAGCTCAAGGGGACAGGGAGAGGGGAAGAACGATGAAAAACTGTTTTTT. Translation gives CASSRGQGEGKNDEKLFF.

V gene TRBV2 combines with J gene TRBJ1-5; possibly TRBD1 for D (6 bases). Germline V CDR1 and CDR2: SNHLY, FYNNEI. The CDR3 totals 15 residues. Trimming left V 5 bases short and J 0 bases short, with 11 bases between. CDR3 in amino acids: CASSPTGYSNQPQHF. CDR3 coding DNA: TGTGCCAGCAGTCCGACAGGTTATAGCAATCAGCCCCAGCATTTT. Combining the CDR3 with reference TRBV2 and TRBJ1-5 gives the whole variable domain EPEVTQTPSHQVTQMGQEVILRCVPISNHLYFYWYRQILGQKVEFLVSFYNNEISEKSEIFDDQFSVERPDGSNFTLKIRSTKLEDSAMYFCASSPTGYSNQPQHFGDGTRLSIL.

The chain links TRBV6-1 to TRBJ1-4; tentatively, D is TRBD1 (6 bases). Trimming cost V 4 bases and J 4 bases, with 16 bases left between them. Germline CDR1 and CDR2: MNHNS and SASEGT. The CDR3 covers 16 residues. The CDR3 sequence: CASSGDLQGFNEKLFF. Here the CDR3 DNA reads TGTGCCAGCAGTGGAGACCTTCAGGGGTTTAATGAAAAACTGTTTTTT.

The chain carries TRBV28 and TRBJ1-5; 7 nucleotides agree with TRBD1. Germline lookup yields CDR1 MDHEN and CDR2 SYDVKM. The V segment lost 7 bases and the J segment 5 bases; nucleotides outside the gene matches: 2. The CDR3 covers 12 residues. Here the CDR3 reads CASITGDQPQHF. The CDR3 DNA follows: TGTGCCAGCATCACAGGGGATCAGCCCCAGCATTTT.

The V gene is TRBV9, the J gene TRBJ1-2, with 9 bases identical to TRBD1. This CDR3 is built from 17 residues. With 4 bases clipped from V and 0 bases from J, the junction kept 10 bases outside the gene matches. Germline V gene lookup returns CDR1 SGDLS and CDR2 YYNGEE. This CDR3 reads CASSPEDRGKPNYGYTF. In DNA, the CDR3 is TGTGCCAGCAGCCCCGAGGACAGGGGTAAACCTAACTATGGCTACACCTTC.

The chain's CDR3 is CASSEPDRASNQPQHF. The CDR3 coding sequence is TGCGCCAGCAGTGAGCCAGACAGGGCTAGCAATCAGCCCCAGCATTTT. The rearrangement uses TRBV10-1 and TRBJ1-5; 7 nucleotides agree with TRBD1. The germline gives CDR1 WNHNN, CDR2 SYGVQD (reference sequence). This CDR3 is built from 16 residues. J was trimmed by 0 bases and V by 2 bases; bases with no gene match: 4.

On this clone: This specimen includes other DNA sequences encoding the same CDR3. The chain uses TRBV30 and TRBJ1-3; a weak D match, TRBD1 (5 bases). The ends were cut back, 0 bases at V and 4 bases at J, with 7 bases in the middle. Germline values: CDR1 GTSNPN, CDR2 SVGIG (reference sequence). This CDR3 has 13 amino acids. The chain's CDR3 is CAWSVQAGNTIYF. The DNA of the CDR3 is TGTGCCTGGAGTGTACAGGCGGGAAACACCATATATTTT.

The CDR3 protein is CASSPSREKGQPQHF. As DNA, the CDR3 is TGTGCCAGCTCACCGTCGCGGGAGAAAGGTCAGCCCCAGCATTTT. The chain uses TRBV18 and TRBJ1-5; D call uncertain. Germline lookup yields CDR1 KGHSH and CDR2 LQKENI. V gave up 3 bases and J gave up 6 bases, with 15 bases separating them. The CDR3 consists of 15 residues.

The chain is built from TRBV3-1 (or the pseudogene TRBV3-2) and TRBJ1-2; no definite D call. CDR3 length: 13 amino acids. Trimming took 1 base from V and 9 from J, leaving 12 bases between them. Germline lookup yields CDR1 LGHDT and CDR2 YNNKEL (reference sequence). The CDR3 sequence: CASSQGAGSSYTF. The CDR3 bases are TGTGCCAGCAGCCAAGGTGCGGGTAGTAGCTACACCTTC.

The chain couples TRBV4-2 to TRBJ1-5; D unresolved. V was clipped by 1 base and J by 5 bases, with 12 bases between them. The germline CDR1 and CDR2 sequences are LGHNA and YNFKEQ. The CDR3 length is 15 residues. The CDR3: CASSQALTSDQPQHF. The CDR3, as DNA: TGTGCCAGCAGCCAAGCTCTCACAAGCGATCAGCCCCAGCATTTT.

The rearrangement joins TRBV11-3 to TRBJ1-1; D gene unclear. The CDR3 has 13 amino acids. CDR1 and CDR2 (germline): SGHNT, YENEEA. V was shortened by 0 bases and J by 12 bases, with 14 bases between the two germline ends. The chain's CDR3 is CASSLDLRTLPFF. CDR3 bases: TGTGCCAGCAGCTTAGACCTTAGAACTTTACCTTTCTTT.

The V gene is TRBV30, the J gene TRBJ1-2, with TRBD1 matching over 11 bases. CDR3 length: 16 amino acids. With V trimmed by 1 base and J by 3 bases, 7 bases remained unmatched. Germline V gene lookup returns CDR1 GTSNPN and CDR2 SVGIG (reference sequence). CDR3 in DNA: TGTGCCTGGAGTGCTGGGACAGGGGGAAATTACTATGGCTACACCTTC. This codes for CAWSAGTGGNYYGYTF.

The chain joins TRBV27 to TRBJ1-5, with D tentatively TRBD1 (6 bases). CDR3 length equals 14 residues. The germline gives CDR1 MNHEY, CDR2 SMNVEV (reference sequence). Trimming took off 3 bases at V and 6 bases at J, with 12 bases between the two ends. CDR3 in DNA: TGTGCCAGCAGTTTCACGGGGGGCTCTCAGCCCCAGCATTTT. It is translated as CASSFTGGSQPQHF.

The V call is TRBV2, the J call TRBJ2-5; D uncertain. The length of the CDR3 is 11 residues. CDR1 and CDR2 from the germline V gene are SNHLY and FYNNEI. Deletions cut 6 bases from V and 7 bases from J, with 9 bases between. This chain's CDR3 is CASSYAGTQYF. CDR3 coding DNA: TGTGCCAGCAGCTACGCTGGGACCCAGTACTTC.

The chain employs TRBV6-6 and TRBJ2-1; 9 nucleotides match TRBD1. CDR1 and CDR2 from the germline V gene are MNHNY and SVGAGI (reference sequence). This CDR3 region has 14 residues. Losses at the gene ends were 11 bases for V and 3 bases for J; bases not matched to a gene: 8. The CDR3 region has the DNA TGTGCCTCCTTCCCGGGACAGGGCTACAATGAGCAGTTCTTC. Protein product: CASFPGQGYNEQFF.

The table lists this clone with a few counts. This sequence joins TRBV11-3 and TRBJ2-2; TRBD1 matches at 8 bases. From germline, CDR1 is SGHNT and CDR2 YENEEA. The junction had 6 bases not matched to a gene; V was cut back by 11 bases and J by 1 base. The CDR3 runs to 14 residues. CDR3 protein: CAQGTGGNTGELFF. DNA for the CDR3: TGTGCCCAGGGAACAGGGGGGAACACCGGGGAGCTGTTTTTT.

This clone has only one observation. The chain carries TRBV5-1 and TRBJ1-4; D is unclear. V was shortened by 0 bases and J by 7 bases, with 13 bases between the two germline ends. Germline CDR1 reads SGHRS; CDR2 reads YFSETQ. This CDR3 has 15 amino acids. CDR3 amino acids: CASSLARGATEKLFF. CDR3 nucleotides: TGCGCCAGCAGCTTGGCCCGGGGTGCAACTGAAAAACTGTTTTTT.

The chain is built from TRBV27 and TRBJ2-2, with TRBD2 as a possible D gene (5 bases). The CDR3 runs 15 residues. Deletions cut 7 bases from V and 1 base from J, with 13 bases between. Germline V CDR1 and CDR2: MNHEY, SMNVEV (reference sequence). CDR3 nucleotides: TGTGCCAGCAATGGAGGCGGATGGAACACCGGGGAGCTGTTTTTT. Its protein is CASNGGGWNTGELFF.

The V call is TRBV7-8, the J call TRBJ1-1; D not certain. Germline V gene lookup returns CDR1 SGHVS and CDR2 FQNEAQ. V lost 11 bases to trimming and J lost 1 base, with 11 bases between them. CDR3 length: 12 residues. The CDR3 nucleotides read TGTGCCGGCGGGCGTCCGAACACTGAAGCTTTCTTT. This sequence encodes CAGGRPNTEAFF.

This clone was observed at least ten times. The V and J genes are TRBV18 and TRBJ1-1; TRBD1 matches at 7 bases. Germline V gives CDR1 KGHSH, CDR2 LQKENI. With 6 bases clipped from V and 0 bases from J, the junction kept 7 bases outside the gene matches. The CDR3 totals 15 residues. CDR3 DNA sequence: TGTGCCAGCTCCCGGACAGGTGCCATGAACACTGAAGCTTTCTTT. Encoded protein: CASSRTGAMNTEAFF.

CDR3 sequence: CASSKGVGGRCSGNTIYF. Here the CDR3 DNA reads TGTGCCAGCAGCAAAGGGGTCGGCGGGAGGTGCTCTGGAAACACCATATATTTT. This sequence joins TRBV21-1 and TRBJ1-3. TRBV21-1 has pseudogene status. This CDR3 has 18 amino acids.

The chain has TRBV5-1 and TRBJ2-3, with D unclear. The ends were cut back, 4 bases at V and 2 bases at J, with 8 bases in the middle. Germline V gives CDR1 SGHRS, CDR2 YFSETQ. This CDR3 region has 13 residues. The CDR3 DNA is TGCGCCAGCAGCCCAGGATCCACAGATACGCAGTATTTT. Translation gives CASSPGSTDTQYF.

This clone was seen only a few times. CDR3 coding DNA: TGTGCCAGCGGCCAGAGGTACGAGCAGTACTTC. Encoded protein: CASGQRYEQYF. The V call is TRBV28, the J call TRBJ2-7; D is ambiguous. V lost 8 bases to trimming and J lost 4 bases, with 9 bases between them. The V gene's germline CDR1 is MDHEN and CDR2 SYDVKM. The CDR3 loop spans 11 amino acids.

The V call is TRBV19, the J call TRBJ2-3; 8 positions agree with TRBD1. Germline V CDR1 and CDR2: LNHDA, SQIVND (reference sequence). This CDR3 region has 15 residues. The V gene end was trimmed by 7 bases and the J gene end by 0 bases; junction bases not matched to a gene: 6. The chain's CDR3 is CASTGGRESTDTQYF. CDR3 sequence (DNA): TGTGCCAGTACAGGGGGCAGGGAGAGCACAGATACGCAGTATTTT.